Below are 4 T cell receptor beta chains sequenced from a single sample in a study of OX40 agonist ivuxolimab in advanced cancers. The table came from immunoSEQ multiplex PCR; TCRdb's copy has only in-frame clones and leaves some out. The sample lists tens of thousands of clones; around 80% were seen once. The sequencing used CD4+ or CD8+ T cells sorted from blood, collected in a trial of the OX40 agonist ivuxolimab. These receptors originate from an adult with an advanced solid tumor such as melanoma, head and neck, liver or kidney cancer.

With respect to this clone: The identical CDR3 is also encoded by other nucleotide sequences in the sample. CDR3 nucleotides: TGTGCCAGCAGCTTAGCTGTCACTGAAGCTTTCTTT. This sequence encodes CASSLAVTEAFF. The rearrangement uses TRBV7-9 and TRBJ1-1; the D is unclear. V lost 0 bases to trimming and J lost 4 bases, with 3 bases between them. The CDR3 spans 12 residues. Germline CDR1 SEHNR, CDR2 FQNEAQ (reference sequence).

V is TRBV6-1 and J is TRBJ1-3, with a tentative D call TRBD1 (5 bases). Trimming removed 8 bases from V and 0 bases from J, with 11 bases in between. CDR1 is MNHNS, CDR2 SASEGT, per germline. This CDR3 has 14 residues. CDR3 residues: CASQPQVSGNTIYF. The CDR3 nucleotides read TGTGCCAGCCAACCACAGGTCTCTGGAAACACCATATATTTT.

V is TRBV9 and J is TRBJ1-3; no firm D call. The CDR3 consists of 14 residues. The germline CDR1 and CDR2 sequences are SGDLS and YYNGEE. V lost 0 bases, J lost 4 bases, and 8 bases lay in between. The CDR3 spells CASSVVGYGNTIYF. CDR3 DNA: TGTGCCAGCAGCGTAGTGGGGTACGGAAACACCATATATTTT.

This clone was detected a few times. This chain uses TRBV10-2 with TRBJ2-1; TRBD2 agrees at 8 bases. Germline assignment: CDR1 WSHSY and CDR2 SAAADI. Trimming removed 2 bases from V and 4 bases from J; junction bases left unmatched: 4. This CDR3 region has 15 residues. DNA of the CDR3: TGCGCCAGCAGTGAGAGGGCGGGAGGTTACAATGAGCAGTTCTTC. It is translated as CASSERAGGYNEQFF.